The present T cell receptor (beta chain) was sequenced within a study of OX40 agonist ivuxolimab in advanced cancers. The V gene's germline CDR1 is DFQATT and CDR2 SNEGSKA (reference sequence). The germline V and J ends were trimmed by 3 bases and 5 bases, with 7 bases remaining between them. CDR3 length: 11 residues. The data were produced by immunoSEQ multiplex PCR, yet TCRdb's version contains in-frame clones alone and is incomplete. The sample includes about 19,000 clones, 85% to 90% seen only once; the top ten take around 50%. The specimen comprised CD4+ or CD8+ T cells sorted from blood, sampled in a trial of the OX40 agonist ivuxolimab. This TCR was recovered from an adult with an advanced solid tumor such as melanoma, head and neck, liver or kidney cancer. This chain links TRBV20-1 with TRBJ1-1, with D unresolved. The chain's CDR3 is CSASSWTEAFF. CDR3 DNA sequence: TGCAGTGCTAGTAGTTGGACTGAAGCTTTCTTT.